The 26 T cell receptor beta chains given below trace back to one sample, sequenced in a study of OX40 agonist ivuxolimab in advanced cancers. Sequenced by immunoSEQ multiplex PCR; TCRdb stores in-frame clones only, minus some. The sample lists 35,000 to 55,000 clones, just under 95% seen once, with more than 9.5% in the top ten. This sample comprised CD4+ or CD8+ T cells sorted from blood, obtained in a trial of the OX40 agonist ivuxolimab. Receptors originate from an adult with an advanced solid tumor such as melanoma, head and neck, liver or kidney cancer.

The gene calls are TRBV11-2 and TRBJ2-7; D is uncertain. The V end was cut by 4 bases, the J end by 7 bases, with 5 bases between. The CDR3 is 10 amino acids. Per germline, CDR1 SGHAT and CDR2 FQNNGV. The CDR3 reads CASSYSEQYF. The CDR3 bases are TGTGCCAGCAGCTACTCGGAGCAGTACTTC.

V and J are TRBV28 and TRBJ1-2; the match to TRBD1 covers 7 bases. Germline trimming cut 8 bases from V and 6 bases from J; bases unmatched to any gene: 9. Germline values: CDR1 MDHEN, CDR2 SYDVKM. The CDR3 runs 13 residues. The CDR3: CASGFQGDNGYTF. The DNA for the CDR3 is TGTGCCAGCGGATTCCAGGGGGACAATGGCTACACCTTC.

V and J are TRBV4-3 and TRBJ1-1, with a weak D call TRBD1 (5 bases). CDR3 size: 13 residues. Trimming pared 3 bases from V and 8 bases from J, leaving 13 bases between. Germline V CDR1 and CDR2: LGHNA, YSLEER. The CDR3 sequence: CASSHLGPREAFF. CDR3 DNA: TGCGCCAGCAGCCACCTGGGACCCCGGGAAGCTTTCTTT.

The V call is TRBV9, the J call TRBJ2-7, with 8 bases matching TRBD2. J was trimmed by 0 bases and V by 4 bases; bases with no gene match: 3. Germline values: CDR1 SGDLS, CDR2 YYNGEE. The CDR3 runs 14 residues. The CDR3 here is CASSPSGSSYEQYF. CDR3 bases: TGTGCCAGCAGCCCTAGCGGGTCCTCCTACGAGCAGTACTTC.

In nucleotides, the CDR3 is TGTGCCAGTAGTTTACTAGCGGGAGAGGCAGATACGCAGTATTTT. Its translation is CASSLLAGEADTQYF. The chain employs TRBV19 and TRBJ2-3; 11 bases align to TRBD2. The CDR3 is made up of 15 amino acids. The germline V gene encodes CDR1 LNHDA and CDR2 SQIVND (reference sequence). The V and J ends lost 5 bases and 4 bases, in that order; junction bases with no gene match: 5.

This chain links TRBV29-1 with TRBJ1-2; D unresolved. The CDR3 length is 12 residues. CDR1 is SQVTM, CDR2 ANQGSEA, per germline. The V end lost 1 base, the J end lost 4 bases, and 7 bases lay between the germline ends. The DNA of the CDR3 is TGCAGCGTTGAAGTTAGGTTCTATGGCTACACCTTC. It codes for CSVEVRFYGYTF. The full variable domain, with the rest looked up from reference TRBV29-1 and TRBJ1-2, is SAVISQKPSRDICQRGTSLTIQCQVDSQVTMMFWYRQQPGQSLTLIATANQGSEATYESGFVIDKFPISRPNLTFSTLTVSNMSPEDSSIYLCSVEVRFYGYTFGSGTRLTVV.

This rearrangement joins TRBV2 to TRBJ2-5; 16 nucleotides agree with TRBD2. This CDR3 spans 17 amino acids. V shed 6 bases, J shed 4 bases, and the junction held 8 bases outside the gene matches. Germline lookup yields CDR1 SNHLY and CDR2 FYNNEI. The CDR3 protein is CASRSGLAGGPGETQYF. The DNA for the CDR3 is TGTGCCAGCAGATCGGGACTAGCGGGAGGGCCGGGAGAGACCCAGTACTTC.

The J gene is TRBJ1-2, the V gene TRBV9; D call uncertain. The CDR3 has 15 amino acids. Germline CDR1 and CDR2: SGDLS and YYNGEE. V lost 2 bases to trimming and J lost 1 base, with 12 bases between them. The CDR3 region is CASSVDRRSNYGYTF. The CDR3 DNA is TGTGCCAGCAGCGTCGACCGGCGAAGTAACTATGGCTACACCTTC.

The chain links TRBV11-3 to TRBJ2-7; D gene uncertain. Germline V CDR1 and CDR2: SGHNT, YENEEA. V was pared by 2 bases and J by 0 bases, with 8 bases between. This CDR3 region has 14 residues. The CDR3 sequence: CASSLSRSSYEQYF. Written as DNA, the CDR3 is TGTGCCAGCAGCTTAAGTCGATCCTCCTACGAGCAGTACTTC.

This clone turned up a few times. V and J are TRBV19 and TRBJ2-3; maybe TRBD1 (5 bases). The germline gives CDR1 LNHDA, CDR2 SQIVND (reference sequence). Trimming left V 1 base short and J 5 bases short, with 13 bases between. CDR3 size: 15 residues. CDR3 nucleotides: TGTGCCAGTAGTATAGGCGATAAGGGGCAAGATACGCAGTATTTT. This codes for CASSIGDKGQDTQYF.

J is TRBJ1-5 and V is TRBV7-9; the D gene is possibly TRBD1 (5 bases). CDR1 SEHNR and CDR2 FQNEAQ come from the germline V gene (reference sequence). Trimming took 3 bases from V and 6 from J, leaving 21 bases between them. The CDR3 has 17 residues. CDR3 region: CASSFDGGAEIGQPQHF. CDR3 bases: TGTGCCAGCAGCTTTGATGGGGGAGCCGAAATCGGTCAGCCCCAGCATTTT.

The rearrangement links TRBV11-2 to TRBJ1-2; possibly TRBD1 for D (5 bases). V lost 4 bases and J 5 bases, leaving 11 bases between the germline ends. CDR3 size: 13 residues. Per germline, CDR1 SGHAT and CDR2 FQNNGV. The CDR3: CASSSDGAYGYTF. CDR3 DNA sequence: TGTGCCAGCAGCTCAGATGGGGCATATGGCTACACCTTC.

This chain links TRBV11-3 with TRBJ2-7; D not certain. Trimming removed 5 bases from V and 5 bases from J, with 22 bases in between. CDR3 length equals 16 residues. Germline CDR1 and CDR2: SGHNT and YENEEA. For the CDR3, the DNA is TGTGCCAGCAGCGGCCATGTGGGGTGGGAAAGCAACGAGCAGTACTTC. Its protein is CASSGHVGWESNEQYF.

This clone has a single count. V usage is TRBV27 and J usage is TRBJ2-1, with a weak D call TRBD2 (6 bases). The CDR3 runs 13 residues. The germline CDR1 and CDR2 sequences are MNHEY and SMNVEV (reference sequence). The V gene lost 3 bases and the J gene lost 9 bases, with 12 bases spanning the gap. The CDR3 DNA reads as TGTGCCAGCAGTTTCGGGACTGCCGCTGAGCAGTTCTTC. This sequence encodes CASSFGTAAEQFF.

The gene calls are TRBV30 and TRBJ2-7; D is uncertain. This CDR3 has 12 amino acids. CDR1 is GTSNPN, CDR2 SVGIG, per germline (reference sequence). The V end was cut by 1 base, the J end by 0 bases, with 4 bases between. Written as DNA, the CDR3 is TGTGCCTGGAGTGCAGACTCCTACGAGCAGTACTTC. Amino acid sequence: CAWSADSYEQYF.

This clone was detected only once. The CDR3 nucleotides read TGTGCCAGCAGGCGGGCCCTAGGGCAAGAGACCCAGTACTTC. Amino acids: CASRRALGQETQYF. J is TRBJ2-5 and V is TRBV7-9; tentatively, D is TRBD2 (5 bases). V was pared by 6 bases and J by 2 bases, with 13 bases between. The germline gives CDR1 SEHNR, CDR2 FQNEAQ (reference sequence). CDR3 length: 14 amino acids.

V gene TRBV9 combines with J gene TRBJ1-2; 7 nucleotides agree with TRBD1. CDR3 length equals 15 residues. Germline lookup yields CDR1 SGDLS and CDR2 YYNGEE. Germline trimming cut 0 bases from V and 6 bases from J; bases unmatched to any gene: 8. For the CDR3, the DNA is TGTGCCAGCAGCGTAGCGGGCAGGGGGGTGGATGGCTACACCTTC. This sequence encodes CASSVAGRGVDGYTF. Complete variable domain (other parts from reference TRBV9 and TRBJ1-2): DSGVTQTPKHLITATGQRVTLRCSPRSGDLSVYWYQQSLDQGLQFLIQYYNGEERAKGNILERFSAQQFPDLHSELNLSSLELGDSALYFCASSVAGRGVDGYTFGSGTRLTVV.

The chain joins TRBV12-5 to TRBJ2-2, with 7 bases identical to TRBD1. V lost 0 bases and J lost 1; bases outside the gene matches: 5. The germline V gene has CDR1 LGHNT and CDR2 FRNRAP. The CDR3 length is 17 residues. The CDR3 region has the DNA TGTGCTAGTGGTTTGGTACCCGGGACAGAGAACACCGGGGAGCTGTTTTTT. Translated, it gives CASGLVPGTENTGELFF.

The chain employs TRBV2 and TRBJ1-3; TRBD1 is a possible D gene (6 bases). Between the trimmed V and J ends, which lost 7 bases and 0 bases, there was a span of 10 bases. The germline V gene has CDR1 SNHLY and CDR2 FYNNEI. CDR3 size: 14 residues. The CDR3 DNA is TGTGCCAGCAATATGGACAGCTCTGGAAACACCATATATTTT. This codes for CASNMDSSGNTIYF.

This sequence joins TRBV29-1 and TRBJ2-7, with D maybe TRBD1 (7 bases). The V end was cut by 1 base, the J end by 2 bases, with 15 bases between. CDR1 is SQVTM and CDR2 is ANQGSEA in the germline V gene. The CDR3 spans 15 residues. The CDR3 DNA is TGCAGCGTTGAAGTGGCGGGGACAGAACCCTACGAGCAGTACTTC. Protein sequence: CSVEVAGTEPYEQYF.

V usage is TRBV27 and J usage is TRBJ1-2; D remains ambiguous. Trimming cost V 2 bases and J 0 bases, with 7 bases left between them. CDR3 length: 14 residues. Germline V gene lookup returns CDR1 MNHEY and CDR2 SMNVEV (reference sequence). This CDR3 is CASSLGYSNYGYTF. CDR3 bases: TGTGCCAGCAGTTTAGGGTATTCTAACTATGGCTACACCTTC.

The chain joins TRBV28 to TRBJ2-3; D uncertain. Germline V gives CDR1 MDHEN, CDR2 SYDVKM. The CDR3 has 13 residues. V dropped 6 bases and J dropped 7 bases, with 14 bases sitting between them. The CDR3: CASSQSPPYTQYF. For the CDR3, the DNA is TGTGCCAGCAGCCAGAGTCCTCCTTATACGCAGTATTTT.

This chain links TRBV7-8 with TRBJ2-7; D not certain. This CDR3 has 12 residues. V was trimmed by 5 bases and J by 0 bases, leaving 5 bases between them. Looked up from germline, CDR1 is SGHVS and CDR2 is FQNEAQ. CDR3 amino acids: CASSPISYEQYF. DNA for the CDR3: TGTGCCAGCAGCCCAATCTCCTACGAGCAGTACTTC.

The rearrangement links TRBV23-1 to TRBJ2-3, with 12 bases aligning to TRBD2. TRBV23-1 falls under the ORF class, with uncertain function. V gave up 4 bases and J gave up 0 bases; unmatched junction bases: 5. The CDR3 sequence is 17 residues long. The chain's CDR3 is CASSLKTSGGSTDTQYF. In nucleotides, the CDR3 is TGCGCCAGCAGTCTAAAGACTAGCGGGGGTAGCACAGATACGCAGTATTTT.

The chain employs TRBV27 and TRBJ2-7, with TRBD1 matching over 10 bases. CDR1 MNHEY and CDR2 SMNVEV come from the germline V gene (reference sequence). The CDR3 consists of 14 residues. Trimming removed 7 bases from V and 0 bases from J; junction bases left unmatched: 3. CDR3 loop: CASTRTGGSYEQYF. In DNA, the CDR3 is TGTGCCAGCACCCGGACAGGGGGCTCCTACGAGCAGTACTTC.

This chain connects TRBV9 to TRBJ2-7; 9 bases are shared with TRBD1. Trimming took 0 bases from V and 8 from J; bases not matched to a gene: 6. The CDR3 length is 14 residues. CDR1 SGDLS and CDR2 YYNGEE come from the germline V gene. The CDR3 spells CASSVGIGQGKQYF. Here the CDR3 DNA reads TGTGCCAGCAGCGTAGGAATAGGACAGGGGAAGCAGTACTTC.